What follows is one T cell receptor (beta chain) and its context. Its matching antigen is unknown. Regarding time point: cycle 4 day 1 (C4D1), after 5 to 7 weeks of nivolumab. Patients all relapsed after autologous stem cell transplantation, and there was variation in brentuximab vedotin exposure. This record comes from a study of PD-1 blockade in classical Hodgkin lymphoma. Study-level information: On a schedule of every 2 weeks, patients received nivolumab 3 mg/kg intravenously. Study-level findings and limits: Exclusion applied to patients who initiated nivolumab less than 1 year following ASCT. Lower baseline TCR diversity marked trial partial responders and progressors. Reasons behind the repertoire differences stay unclear, perhaps disease activity or earlier therapy.

The protocol was immunoSEQ multiplex PCR, while the TCRdb copy is restricted to in-frame clones and leaves out a portion. This repertoire shows tens of thousands of clones, roughly 80% found once; its top ten account for 20% to 25%. This CDR3 spans 16 amino acids. Looked up from germline, CDR1 is MDHEN and CDR2 is SYDVKM. J was trimmed by 2 bases and V by 3 bases; bases with no gene match: 6. The TCR sequence derives from a human donor with classical Hodgkin lymphoma. This sequence joins TRBV28 and TRBJ2-5; 10 nucleotides agree with TRBD2. Sequenced here: peripheral blood mononuclear cells (PBMCs), sampled before the fourth cycle of nivolumab. The DNA of the CDR3 is TGTGCCAGCAGTTTGGGGCTAGCGGGGGCTCAAGAGACCCAGTACTTC. Protein: CASSLGLAGAQETQYF.